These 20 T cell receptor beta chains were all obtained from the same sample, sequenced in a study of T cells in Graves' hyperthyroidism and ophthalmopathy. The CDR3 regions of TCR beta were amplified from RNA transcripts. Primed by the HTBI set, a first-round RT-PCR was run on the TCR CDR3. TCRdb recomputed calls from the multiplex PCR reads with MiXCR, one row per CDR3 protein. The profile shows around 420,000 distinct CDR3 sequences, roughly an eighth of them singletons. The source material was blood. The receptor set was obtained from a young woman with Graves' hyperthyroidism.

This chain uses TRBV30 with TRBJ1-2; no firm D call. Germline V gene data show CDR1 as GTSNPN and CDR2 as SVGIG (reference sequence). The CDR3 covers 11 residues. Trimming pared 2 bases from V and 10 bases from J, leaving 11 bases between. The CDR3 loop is CAWSNLFVYTF. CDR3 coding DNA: TGTGCCTGGAGTAACCTATTTGTCTACACCTTC. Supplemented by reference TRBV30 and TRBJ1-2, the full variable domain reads SQTIHQWPATLVQPVGSPLSLECTVEGTSNPNLYWYRQAAGRGLQLLFYSVGIGQISSEVPQNLSASRPQDRQFILSSKKLLLSDSGFYLCAWSNLFVYTFGSGTRLTVV.

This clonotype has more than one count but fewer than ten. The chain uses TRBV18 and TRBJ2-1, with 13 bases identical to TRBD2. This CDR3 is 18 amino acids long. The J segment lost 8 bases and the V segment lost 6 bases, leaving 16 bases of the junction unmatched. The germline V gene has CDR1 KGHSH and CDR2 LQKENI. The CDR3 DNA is TGTGCCAGCTCTCCTCGAACTAGCGGGAGGGGTCGTTCTGATGAGCAGTTCTTC. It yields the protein CASSPRTSGRGRSDEQFF.

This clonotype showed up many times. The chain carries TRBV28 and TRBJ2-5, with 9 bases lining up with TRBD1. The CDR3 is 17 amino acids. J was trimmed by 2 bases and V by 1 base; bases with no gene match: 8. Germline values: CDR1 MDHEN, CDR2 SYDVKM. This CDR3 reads CASSLFPDRGSQETQYF. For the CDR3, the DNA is TGTGCCAGCAGTTTATTCCCAGACAGGGGGTCTCAAGAGACCCAGTACTTC.

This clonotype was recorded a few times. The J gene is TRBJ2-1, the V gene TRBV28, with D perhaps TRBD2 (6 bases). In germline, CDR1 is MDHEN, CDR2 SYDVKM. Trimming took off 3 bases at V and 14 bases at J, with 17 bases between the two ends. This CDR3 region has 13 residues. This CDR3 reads CASSLTRGAEEFF. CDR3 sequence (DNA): TGTGCCAGCAGTTTGACTAGGGGAGCCGAGGAGTTCTTC.

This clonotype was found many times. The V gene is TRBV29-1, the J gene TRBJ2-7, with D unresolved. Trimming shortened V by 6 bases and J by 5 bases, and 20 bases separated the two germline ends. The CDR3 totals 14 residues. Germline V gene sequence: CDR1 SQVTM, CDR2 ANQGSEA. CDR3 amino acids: CSVTARAPAHEQYF. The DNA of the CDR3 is TGCAGCGTGACTGCCCGGGCCCCAGCCCACGAGCAGTACTTC.

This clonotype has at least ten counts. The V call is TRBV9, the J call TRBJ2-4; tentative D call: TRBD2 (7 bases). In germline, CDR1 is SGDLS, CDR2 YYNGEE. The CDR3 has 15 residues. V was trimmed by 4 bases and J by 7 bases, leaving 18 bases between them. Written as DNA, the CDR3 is TGTGCCAGCAGCTCCTCGCCACAGGGAGGGAACATTCAGTACTTC. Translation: CASSSSPQGGNIQYF. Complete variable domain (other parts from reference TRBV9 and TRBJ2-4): DSGVTQTPKHLITATGQRVTLRCSPRSGDLSVYWYQQSLDQGLQFLIQYYNGEERAKGNILERFSAQQFPDLHSELNLSSLELGDSALYFCASSSSPQGGNIQYFGAGTRLSVL.

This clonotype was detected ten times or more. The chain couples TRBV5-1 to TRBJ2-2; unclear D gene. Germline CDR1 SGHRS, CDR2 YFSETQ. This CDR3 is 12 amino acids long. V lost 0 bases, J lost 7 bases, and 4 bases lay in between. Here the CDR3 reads CASSLEGGELFF. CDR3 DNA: TGCGCCAGCAGCTTGGAGGGCGGGGAGCTGTTTTTT.

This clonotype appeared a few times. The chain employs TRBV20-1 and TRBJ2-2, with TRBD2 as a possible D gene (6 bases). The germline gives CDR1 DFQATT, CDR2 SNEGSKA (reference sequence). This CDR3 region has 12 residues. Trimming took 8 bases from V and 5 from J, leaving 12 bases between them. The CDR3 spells CSRRAETGELFF. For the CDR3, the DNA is TGCAGTCGGAGGGCCGAAACCGGGGAGCTGTTTTTT.

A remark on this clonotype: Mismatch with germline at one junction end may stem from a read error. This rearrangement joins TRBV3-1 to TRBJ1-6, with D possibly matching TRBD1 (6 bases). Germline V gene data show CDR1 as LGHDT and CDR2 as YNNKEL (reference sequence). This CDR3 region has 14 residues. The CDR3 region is CASGQVGADSPLHF. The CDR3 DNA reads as TGTGCCAGCGGCCAAGTGGGGGCGGATTCACCCCTCCACTTT.

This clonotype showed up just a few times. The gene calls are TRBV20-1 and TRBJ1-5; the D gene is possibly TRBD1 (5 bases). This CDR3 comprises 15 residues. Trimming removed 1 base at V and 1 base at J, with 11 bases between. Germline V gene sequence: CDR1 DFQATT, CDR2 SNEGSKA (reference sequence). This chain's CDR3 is CSARAGTISNQPQHF. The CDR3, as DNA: TGCAGTGCTAGAGCCGGGACGATAAGCAATCAGCCCCAGCATTTT.

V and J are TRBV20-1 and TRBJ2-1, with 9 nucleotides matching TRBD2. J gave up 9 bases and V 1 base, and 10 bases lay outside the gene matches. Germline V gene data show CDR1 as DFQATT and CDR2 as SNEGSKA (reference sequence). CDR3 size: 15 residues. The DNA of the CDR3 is TGCAGTGCTAGAGGGCCAGCGGGAGGATTGAGTGAGCAGTTCTTC. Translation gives CSARGPAGGLSEQFF.

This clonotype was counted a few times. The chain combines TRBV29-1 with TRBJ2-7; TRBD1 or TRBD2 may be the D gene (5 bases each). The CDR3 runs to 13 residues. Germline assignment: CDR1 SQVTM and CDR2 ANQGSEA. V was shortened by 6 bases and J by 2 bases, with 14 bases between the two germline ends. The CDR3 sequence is CSVRGRLTYEQYF. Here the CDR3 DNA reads TGCAGCGTCCGGGGCAGACTCACCTACGAGCAGTACTTC.

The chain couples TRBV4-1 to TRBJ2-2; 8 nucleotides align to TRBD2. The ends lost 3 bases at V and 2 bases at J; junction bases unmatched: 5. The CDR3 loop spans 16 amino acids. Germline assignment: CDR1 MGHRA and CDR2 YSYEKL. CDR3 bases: TGCGCCAGCAGCCAGGTTAGCGGGGTAAACACCGGGGAGCTGTTTTTT. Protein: CASSQVSGVNTGELFF.

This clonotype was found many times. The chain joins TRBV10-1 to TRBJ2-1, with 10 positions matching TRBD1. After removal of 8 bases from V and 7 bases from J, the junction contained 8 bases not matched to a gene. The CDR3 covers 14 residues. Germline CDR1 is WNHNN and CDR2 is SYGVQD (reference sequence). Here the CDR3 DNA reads TGCGCCAGCGCCCGGGACAGGGGTTTGAATGAGCAGTTCTTC. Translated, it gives CASARDRGLNEQFF.

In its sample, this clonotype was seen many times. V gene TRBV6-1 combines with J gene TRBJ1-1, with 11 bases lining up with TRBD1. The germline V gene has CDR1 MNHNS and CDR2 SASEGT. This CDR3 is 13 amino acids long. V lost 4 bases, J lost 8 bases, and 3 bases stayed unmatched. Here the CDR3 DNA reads TGTGCCAGCAGTGGAAGGACAGGGGGCGAAGCTTTCTTT. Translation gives CASSGRTGGEAFF.

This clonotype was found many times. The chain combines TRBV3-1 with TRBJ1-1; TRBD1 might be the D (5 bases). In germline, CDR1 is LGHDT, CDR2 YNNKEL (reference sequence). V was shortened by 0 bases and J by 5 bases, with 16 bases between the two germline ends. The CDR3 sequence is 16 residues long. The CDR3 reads CASSQDIGEVGTEAFF. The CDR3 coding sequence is TGTGCCAGCAGCCAAGATATAGGGGAGGTGGGGACTGAAGCTTTCTTT.

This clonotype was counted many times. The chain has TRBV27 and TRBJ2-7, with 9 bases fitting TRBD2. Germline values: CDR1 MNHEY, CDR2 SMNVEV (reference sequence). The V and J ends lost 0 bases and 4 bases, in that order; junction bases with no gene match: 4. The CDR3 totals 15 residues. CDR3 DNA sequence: TGTGCCAGCAGTTTATCTAGCGGGAGCTTGTACGAGCAGTACTTC. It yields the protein CASSLSSGSLYEQYF.

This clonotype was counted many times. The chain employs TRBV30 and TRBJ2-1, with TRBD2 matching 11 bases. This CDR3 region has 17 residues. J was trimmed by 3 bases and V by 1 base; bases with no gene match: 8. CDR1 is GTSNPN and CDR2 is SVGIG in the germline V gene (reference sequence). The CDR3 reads CAWSAQRTSGLYNEQFF. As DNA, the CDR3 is TGTGCCTGGAGTGCCCAACGGACTAGCGGGCTCTACAATGAGCAGTTCTTC.

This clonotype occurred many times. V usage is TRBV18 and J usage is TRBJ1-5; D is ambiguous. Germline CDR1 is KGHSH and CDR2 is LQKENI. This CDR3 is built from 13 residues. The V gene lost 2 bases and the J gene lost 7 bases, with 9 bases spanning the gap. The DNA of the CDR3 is TGTGCCAGCTCACCAGGGTCGGAACAGCCCCAGCATTTT. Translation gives CASSPGSEQPQHF.

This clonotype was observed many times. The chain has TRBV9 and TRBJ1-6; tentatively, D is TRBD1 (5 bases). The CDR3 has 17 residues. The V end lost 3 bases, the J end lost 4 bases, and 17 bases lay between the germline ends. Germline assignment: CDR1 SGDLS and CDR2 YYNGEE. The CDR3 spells CASSEDSVPRYNSPLHF. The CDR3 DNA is TGTGCCAGCAGCGAAGACAGCGTCCCTCGGTATAATTCACCCCTCCACTTT.